These 23 T cell receptor beta chains share one sample of origin, sequenced in a study of shared clonotypes between healthy human individuals. Clones were read by immunoSEQ multiplex PCR, and TCRdb kept only the in-frame ones, dropping some. The sample gives over 400,000 clones, 81% of which show up once; about an eighth is in the top ten. The sequenced sample consisted of PBMCs. All receptors come from a woman in her thirties or forties in good health. Some clones in this sample may be carry-over from other donors' samples.

The rearrangement joins TRBV10-2 to TRBJ2-3; 9 nucleotides align to TRBD2. Trimming cost V 6 bases and J 4 bases; bases outside gene matches: 8. Germline V gene lookup returns CDR1 WSHSY and CDR2 SAAADI. The CDR3 spans 15 residues. The CDR3 here is CASSWAGGPADTQYF. The DNA of the CDR3 is TGCGCCAGCAGCTGGGCGGGAGGGCCGGCAGATACGCAGTATTTT.

V is TRBV29-1 and J is TRBJ2-3; no reliable D call. The germline V gene has CDR1 SQVTM and CDR2 ANQGSEA. V lost 7 bases, J lost 3 bases, and 8 bases lay in between. This CDR3 has 11 residues. The CDR3 DNA reads TGCAGCGCCTCTAGAACAGATACGCAGTATTTT. Its translation is CSASRTDTQYF.

As to this clone: A read error may be the cause here, since a much bigger clone is one base away. This rearrangement joins TRBV7-3 to TRBJ2-3; 7 nucleotides align to TRBD2. The CDR3 is 16 amino acids. Germline V gene lookup returns CDR1 SGHTA and CDR2 FQGTGA. The CDR3 here is CACSSFASGSTDTQYF. The CDR3 DNA is TGTGCCTGCAGCTCATTTGCTAGCGGCAGCACAGATACGCAGTATTTT. Drawing the rest from reference TRBV7-3 and TRBJ2-3, the complete variable domain is GAGVSQTPSNKVTEKGKYVELRCDPISGHTALYWYRQSLGQGPEFLIYFQGTGAADDSGLPNDRFFAVRPEGSVSTLKIQRTERGDSAVYLCACSSFASGSTDTQYFGPGTRLTVL.

This chain uses TRBV7-9 with TRBJ2-1, with 7 bases aligning to TRBD2. V dropped 2 bases and J dropped 0; count of bases not matched to a gene: 1. The germline V gene has CDR1 SEHNR and CDR2 FQNEAQ (reference sequence). CDR3 size: 15 residues. Written as DNA, the CDR3 is TGTGCCAGCAGCTTACTAGCGGACTCCTACAATGAGCAGTTCTTC. Its translation: CASSLLADSYNEQFF. The entire variable domain, with the rest obtained from reference TRBV7-9 and TRBJ2-1, is as follows: DTGVSQNPRHKITKRGQNVTFRCDPISEHNRLYWYRQTLGQGPEFLTYFQNEAQLEKSRLLSDRFSAERPKGSFSTLEIQRTEQGDSAMYLCASSLLADSYNEQFFGPGTRLTVL.

The chain is built from TRBV7-2 and TRBJ1-1; possibly TRBD1 for D (6 bases). V gave up 0 bases and J gave up 2 bases, with 13 bases separating them. Germline CDR1 and CDR2: SGHTA and FQGNSA. The CDR3 consists of 16 residues. The CDR3 here is CASSLAFGRGNTEAFF. The CDR3 DNA is TGTGCCAGCAGCTTAGCCTTCGGCAGGGGAAACACTGAAGCTTTCTTT.

The V gene is TRBV5-4, the J gene TRBJ2-2; TRBD2 matches at 15 bases. CDR1 is SGHNT, CDR2 YYREEE, per germline (reference sequence). The length of the CDR3 is 17 residues. Trimming cost V 4 bases and J 6 bases; bases outside gene matches: 7. DNA for the CDR3: TGTGCCAGCAGCCGGGGACTAGCGGGAGGTATCCCCGGGGAGCTGTTTTTT. It encodes CASSRGLAGGIPGELFF.

Here the CDR3 DNA reads TGTGCCAGCAGCCCTACTTCAGGGGCAAATCAGCCCCAGCATTTT. Translating gives CASSPTSGANQPQHF. The chain couples TRBV7-6 to TRBJ1-5, with D perhaps matching TRBD1 (6 bases). Trimming pared 5 bases from V and 4 bases from J, leaving 15 bases between. Germline loops: CDR1 SGHVS, CDR2 FNYEAQ. The CDR3 sequence is 15 residues long.

This CDR3 is CASSPVGRVNTGELFF. CDR3 nucleotide sequence: TGTGCCAGCTCACCAGTCGGCAGGGTGAACACCGGGGAGCTGTTTTTT. V and J are TRBV18 and TRBJ2-2; tentatively, D is TRBD1 (5 bases). The CDR3 length is 16 residues. V shed 2 bases and J shed 1 base, with 11 bases lying between them. The germline V gene encodes CDR1 KGHSH and CDR2 LQKENI.

The J gene is TRBJ2-1, the V gene TRBV7-2, with a possible D match to TRBD2 (6 bases). Deletions cut 0 bases from V and 0 bases from J, with 9 bases between. CDR1 is SGHTA and CDR2 is FQGNSA in the germline V gene. CDR3 size: 16 residues. This CDR3 reads CASSLAPGSSYNEQFF. CDR3 nucleotides: TGTGCCAGCAGCTTAGCGCCCGGGAGCTCCTACAATGAGCAGTTCTTC.

This chain joins TRBV7-6 and TRBJ2-1, with TRBD1 matching 9 bases. Trimming at V came to 3 bases and at J to 5 bases, leaving 5 bases not matched to a gene. CDR1 is SGHVS, CDR2 FNYEAQ, per germline. The CDR3 runs 15 residues. CDR3 residues: CASSFGTGNHNEQFF. The CDR3 DNA reads TGTGCCAGCAGCTTTGGGACAGGGAACCACAATGAGCAGTTCTTC. The full variable domain, with the rest looked up from reference TRBV7-6 and TRBJ2-1, is GAGVSQSPRYKVTKRGQDVALRCDPISGHVSLYWYRQALGQGPEFLTYFNYEAQQDKSGLPNDRFSAERPEGSISTLTIQRTEQRDSAMYRCASSFGTGNHNEQFFGPGTRLTVL.

The chain couples TRBV28 to TRBJ2-2; 9 bases are a match to TRBD2. This CDR3 is built from 16 residues. J lost 3 bases, V lost 6 bases, and 8 bases had no gene match. Germline CDR1 reads MDHEN; CDR2 reads SYDVKM. This chain's CDR3 is CASSRGTSRDTGELFF. The CDR3 nucleotides read TGTGCCAGCAGCCGAGGGACTAGCCGAGACACCGGGGAGCTGTTTTTT.

The chain recombines TRBV28 with TRBJ1-1, with D perhaps TRBD1 (5 bases). The length of the CDR3 is 11 residues. Germline CDR1 is MDHEN and CDR2 is SYDVKM. The V end was cut by 7 bases, the J end by 12 bases, with 15 bases between. The CDR3 spells CASTRYQGSFF. As DNA, the CDR3 is TGTGCCAGCACCCGTTATCAGGGCTCTTTCTTT.

V usage is TRBV18 and J usage is TRBJ2-7, with 8 bases fitting TRBD1. V trimming: 5 bases; J trimming: 3 bases; junction bases outside the gene matches: 3. This CDR3 has 13 residues. CDR1 is KGHSH and CDR2 is LQKENI in the germline V gene. CDR3 in amino acids: CASSDGQGYEQYF. In DNA, the CDR3 is TGTGCCAGCTCAGACGGACAGGGCTACGAGCAGTACTTC. Full variable domain (rest looked up from reference TRBV18 and TRBJ2-7): NAGVMQNPRHLVRRRGQEARLRCSPMKGHSHVYWYRQLPEEGLKFMVYLQKENIIDESGMPKERFSAEFPKEGPSILRIQQVVRGDSAAYFCASSDGQGYEQYFGPGTRLTVT.

Ten or more counts support this clone. The chain carries TRBV19 and TRBJ2-4; D unresolved. CDR1 and CDR2 (germline): LNHDA, SQIVND (reference sequence). Between the trimmed V and J ends, which lost 5 bases and 1 base, there was a span of 18 bases. CDR3 length: 17 amino acids. CDR3: CASSLPGLEGAKNIQYF. In DNA form, the CDR3 reads TGTGCCAGTAGTCTCCCCGGGTTGGAAGGGGCCAAAAACATTCAGTACTTC.

This rearrangement joins TRBV7-2 to TRBJ1-4; a weak D match, TRBD1 (5 bases). V lost 1 base, J lost 8 bases, and 14 bases lay in between. The CDR3 contains 15 residues. Germline loops: CDR1 SGHTA, CDR2 FQGNSA. CDR3 region: CASSLGGRVHEKLFF. CDR3 nucleotide sequence: TGTGCCAGCAGCTTAGGCGGCAGGGTACACGAAAAACTGTTTTTT.

V gene TRBV29-1 combines with J gene TRBJ1-2; a possible D gene is TRBD1 (5 bases). CDR3 size: 13 residues. The V gene lost 3 bases and the J gene lost 4 bases, with 12 bases spanning the gap. Per germline, CDR1 SQVTM and CDR2 ANQGSEA. The CDR3 loop is CSVDIIGGYGYTF. CDR3 in DNA: TGCAGCGTTGATATCATTGGGGGCTATGGCTACACCTTC.

For this clone: This sample includes further DNA sequences coding for the same CDR3. The chain recombines TRBV28 with TRBJ1-5, with D possibly being TRBD1 (6 bases). The CDR3 is made up of 15 amino acids. CDR1 and CDR2 from the germline V gene are MDHEN and SYDVKM. In DNA form, the CDR3 reads TGTGCAGGCAGTTGGGCAGGGGAGGGCAATCAGCCCCAGCATTTT. Translation: CAGSWAGEGNQPQHF.

The genes are TRBV7-9 and TRBJ2-1; D remains ambiguous. Germline CDR1 SEHNR, CDR2 FQNEAQ (reference sequence). Between the trimmed V and J ends, which lost 2 bases and 0 bases, there was a span of 8 bases. There are 15 residues in the CDR3. The CDR3 loop is CASSLSRSSYNEQFF. The CDR3, as DNA: TGTGCCAGCAGCTTATCTCGGAGCTCCTACAATGAGCAGTTCTTC.

CDR3 nucleotide sequence: TGCGCCAGCGCAAAGACAGGGTCCACCGGGGAGCTGTTTTTT. As protein: CASAKTGSTGELFF. The chain employs TRBV5-1 and TRBJ2-2; 7 bases are a match to TRBD1. Trimming cost V 7 bases and J 4 bases; bases outside gene matches: 7. The germline V gene has CDR1 SGHRS and CDR2 YFSETQ. The CDR3 has 14 amino acids. Supplemented by reference TRBV5-1 and TRBJ2-2, the full variable domain reads KAGVTQTPRYLIKTRGQQVTLSCSPISGHRSVSWYQQTPGQGLQFLFEYFSETQRNKGNFPGRFSGRQFSNSRSEMNVSTLELGDSALYLCASAKTGSTGELFFGEGSRLTVL.

V is TRBV29-1 and J is TRBJ2-1; D is possibly TRBD2 (5 bases). The CDR3 has 14 residues. Trimming stripped 4 bases from V and 9 bases from J, with 19 bases between. Germline CDR1 SQVTM, CDR2 ANQGSEA. Written as DNA, the CDR3 is TGCAGCGTTGGTTCCGGCCTTAGTCGGGGTGAGCAGTTCTTC. Encoded protein: CSVGSGLSRGEQFF.

The V call is TRBV6-5, the J call TRBJ2-7, with TRBD2 identical over 9 bases. The V and J ends lost 1 base and 6 bases, in that order; junction bases with no gene match: 4. CDR3 length equals 14 residues. Germline V gene lookup returns CDR1 MNHEY and CDR2 SVGAGI. The CDR3 sequence: CASSYWNSGGEQYF. The CDR3 coding sequence is TGTGCCAGCAGTTACTGGAATAGCGGGGGCGAGCAGTACTTC.

A word on this clone: A far larger clone is off by one base, so a read error is likely. The same CDR3 can be traced to other DNA sequences in this sample. This chain connects TRBV9 to TRBJ1-5, with D perhaps matching TRBD1 (6 bases). The CDR3 sequence is 14 residues long. V lost 4 bases and J 3 bases, leaving 11 bases between the germline ends. Germline V gene lookup returns CDR1 SGDLS and CDR2 YYNGEE. CDR3 sequence (DNA): TGTGCCAGCAGCCCCAGGGGCTCCAATCAGCCCCAGCATTTT. Its protein is CASSPRGSNQPQHF.

CDR3: CASSRTSGRAYNEQFF. The CDR3 nucleotides read TGTGCCAGCAGTAGAACCAGCGGGAGGGCGTACAATGAGCAGTTCTTC. The chain employs TRBV9 and TRBJ2-1, with 10 positions matching TRBD2. J lost 4 bases, V lost 5 bases, and 9 bases had no gene match. The V gene's germline CDR1 is SGDLS and CDR2 YYNGEE. The CDR3 sequence is 16 residues long.